These 10 T cell receptor beta chains were all obtained from the same sample, sequenced in a study of T cell responses to AZD1222 COVID-19 vaccine. The table came from immunoSEQ multiplex PCR; TCRdb's copy has only in-frame clones and leaves some out. The profile shows about 140,000 clones, 90% of them singletons. The sequencing here drew on peripheral blood, taken 28 days after the second AZD1222 dose. These receptor sequences come from an adult who received the AZD1222 COVID-19 vaccine.

The chain is built from TRBV24-1 and TRBJ1-2; TRBD1 aligns across 9 bases. Germline assignment: CDR1 KGHDR and CDR2 SFDVKD. The CDR3 runs to 16 residues. J was trimmed by 6 bases and V by 3 bases; bases with no gene match: 10. CDR3 loop: CATSDIPGQGIDGYTF. The CDR3 nucleotides read TGTGCCACCAGTGATATCCCGGGACAGGGAATTGATGGCTACACCTTC.

V gene TRBV6-1 combines with J gene TRBJ2-7; D is unresolved. The germline V and J ends were trimmed by 1 base and 3 bases, with 7 bases remaining between them. The CDR3 is made up of 13 amino acids. From germline, CDR1 is MNHNS and CDR2 SASEGT. The CDR3 sequence is CASSEGVLYEQYF. In DNA form, the CDR3 reads TGTGCCAGCAGTGAAGGGGTCCTCTACGAGCAGTACTTC.

The chain couples TRBV24-1 to TRBJ2-2, with D possibly TRBD1 on 6 matching bases. CDR1 and CDR2 from the germline V gene are KGHDR and SFDVKD. V lost 10 bases to trimming and J lost 5 bases, with 10 bases between them. CDR3 length: 12 amino acids. CDR3 region: CATNRETGELFF. The CDR3 region has the DNA TGTGCCACTAACAGGGAAACCGGGGAGCTGTTTTTT.

This chain links TRBV5-5 with TRBJ2-7, with a possible D match to TRBD2 (6 bases). Trimming took 1 base from V and 3 from J, leaving 14 bases between them. The length of the CDR3 is 15 residues. The germline V gene encodes CDR1 SGHKS and CDR2 YYEKEE (reference sequence). The CDR3 region is CASSLLFSGYYEQYF. CDR3 nucleotide sequence: TGTGCCAGCAGCTTGTTATTTAGCGGTTACTACGAGCAGTACTTC.

The J gene is TRBJ1-4, the V gene TRBV6-2 or TRBV6-3; TRBD1 matches 8 bases. CDR3 length: 15 amino acids. Germline-derived CDR1 and CDR2 are MNHEY and SVGEGT. V shed 0 bases, J shed 8 bases, and the junction held 5 bases outside the gene matches. CDR3 bases: TGTGCCAGCAGTTACTCGAAGGACAGGGAAGAAAAACTGTTTTTT. Its translation is CASSYSKDREEKLFF.

CDR3 loop: CASSVESGNEQFF. In DNA form, the CDR3 reads TGTGCCAGCAGTGTAGAAAGTGGCAATGAGCAGTTCTTC. The genes are TRBV2 and TRBJ2-1; D gene unclear. Germline CDR1 is SNHLY and CDR2 is FYNNEI. The CDR3 contains 13 residues. Trimming took off 4 bases at V and 6 bases at J, with 10 bases between the two ends.

The chain joins TRBV7-2 to TRBJ2-3; no firm D call. V dropped 5 bases and J dropped 4 bases, with 10 bases sitting between them. There are 13 residues in the CDR3. Germline values: CDR1 SGHTA, CDR2 FQGNSA. In DNA, the CDR3 is TGTGCCAGCAGCCAAAATGGGGCAGATACGCAGTATTTT. It yields the protein CASSQNGADTQYF.

The gene calls are TRBV27 and TRBJ1-5, with D hard to call. Trimming removed 1 base at V and 8 bases at J, with 15 bases between. CDR3 length equals 15 residues. The germline V gene encodes CDR1 MNHEY and CDR2 SMNVEV (reference sequence). In DNA form, the CDR3 reads TGTGCCAGCAGTTTATGGTCTGGGAAGGAGGAGCCCCAGCATTTT. Residues: CASSLWSGKEEPQHF.

CDR3 protein: CASRRDTTYEQYF. CDR3 DNA sequence: TGTGCCAGCAGACGGGACACTACCTACGAGCAGTACTTC. The gene calls are TRBV28 and TRBJ2-7; D may be TRBD1 (6 bases). There are 13 residues in the CDR3. Germline assignment: CDR1 MDHEN and CDR2 SYDVKM. Trimming removed 6 bases at V and 2 bases at J, with 11 bases between.

This clone has only one observation. The CDR3 bases are TGTGCCAGTAGAGATTACGGGACAAACTATAATTCACCCCTCCACTTT. Encoded protein: CASRDYGTNYNSPLHF. This chain links TRBV19 with TRBJ1-6, with D possibly being TRBD1 (6 bases). V was pared by 6 bases and J by 3 bases, with 15 bases between. The CDR3 has 16 residues. Germline V lookup: CDR1 LNHDA, CDR2 SQIVND (reference sequence).